The 9 T cell receptor beta chains given below trace back to one sample, sequenced in a study of blood T cell repertoires in COVID-19. Produced via immunoSEQ multiplex PCR; TCRdb's table is partial and in-frame only. The sample includes roughly 250,000 clones, approximately 80% of them seen just once. The sample consisted of peripheral blood. These receptors all come from a woman older than 75 with acute or convalescent COVID-19.

This clone was counted once. The genes are TRBV18 and TRBJ1-2; 8 bases map to TRBD1. The germline V gene has CDR1 KGHSH and CDR2 LQKENI. The CDR3 contains 16 residues. Trimming removed 3 bases from V and 1 base from J; junction bases left unmatched: 7. This CDR3 is CASSPPTQGGNYGYTF. Written as DNA, the CDR3 is TGTGCCAGCTCACCGCCTACACAGGGGGGTAACTATGGCTACACCTTC. Filled out from reference TRBV18 and TRBJ1-2, the complete variable domain reads NAGVMQNPRHLVRRRGQEARLRCSPMKGHSHVYWYRQLPEEGLKFMVYLQKENIIDESGMPKERFSAEFPKEGPSILRIQQVVRGDSAAYFCASSPPTQGGNYGYTFGSGTRLTVV.

The V gene is TRBV2, the J gene TRBJ1-5; TRBD1 aligns across 10 bases. The trim removed 6 bases at V and 4 bases at J, leaving 9 bases unmatched. The CDR3 sequence is 16 residues long. CDR1 SNHLY and CDR2 FYNNEI come from the germline V gene. CDR3 nucleotide sequence: TGTGCCAGCAGCTCAAGACAGGGGGCGGTTAATCAGCCCCAGCATTTT. This translates into CASSSRQGAVNQPQHF.

This chain uses TRBV7-8 with TRBJ1-3; unclear D gene. V shed 5 bases and J shed 4 bases, with 12 bases lying between them. The CDR3 covers 14 residues. Germline CDR1 reads SGHVS; CDR2 reads FQNEAQ. CDR3 sequence (DNA): TGTGCCAGCAGCGTCGGGAATGGAGGAAACACCATATATTTT. Protein product: CASSVGNGGNTIYF.

This sequence joins TRBV9 and TRBJ2-5, with a weak D call TRBD2 (6 bases). The CDR3 is 14 amino acids. Germline CDR1 is SGDLS and CDR2 is YYNGEE. The ends were cut back, 2 bases at V and 7 bases at J, with 15 bases in the middle. The CDR3 nucleotides are TGTGCCAGCAGCGTTCCTAGCGACCGGGGGACCCAGTACTTC. This encodes CASSVPSDRGTQYF.

This chain connects TRBV6-6 to TRBJ1-5; 7 bases match TRBD1. From germline, CDR1 is MNHNY and CDR2 SVGAGI (reference sequence). This CDR3 comprises 16 residues. With V trimmed by 5 bases and J by 0 bases, 7 bases remained unmatched. CDR3 sequence: CASSRQGLTSNQPQHF. The CDR3 nucleotides are TGTGCCAGCAGTCGACAGGGACTGACTAGCAATCAGCCCCAGCATTTT.

This clone was detected only once. The CDR3 sequence: CASSPPQGYEQYF. The CDR3 bases are TGTGCCAGCAGCCCACCACAGGGGTACGAGCAGTACTTC. The gene calls are TRBV5-5 and TRBJ2-7; 7 nucleotides match TRBD1. The length of the CDR3 is 13 residues. Unmatched junction bases numbered 5, after V lost 4 bases and J lost 4 bases. Germline V gene sequence: CDR1 SGHKS, CDR2 YYEKEE (reference sequence).

The chain combines TRBV18 with TRBJ1-1; TRBD1 aligns across 10 bases. Germline loops: CDR1 KGHSH, CDR2 LQKENI. The CDR3 spans 16 residues. With V trimmed by 5 bases and J by 1 base, 7 bases remained unmatched. In DNA, the CDR3 is TGTGCCAGCTCAGGGACAGGGGCCGGAGCGAACACTGAAGCTTTCTTT. Amino acids: CASSGTGAGANTEAFF.

Note on this clone: An end of the junction does not agree with germline; a read error may underlie this. This same CDR3 is encoded by further DNA sequences in the sample. The V and J genes are TRBV5-1 and TRBJ1-2, with D possibly TRBD1 on 6 matching bases. The CDR3 is 14 amino acids. The germline V gene has CDR1 SGHRS and CDR2 YFSETQ. The CDR3 region has the DNA TGCGCCAGCAGCCCACAGGGAGGGGGGTATGGCTATACCTTC. This codes for CASSPQGGGYGYTF.

The chain joins TRBV19 to TRBJ1-1; perhaps TRBD1 as D (6 bases). The CDR3 extends over 14 amino acids. Germline V CDR1 and CDR2: LNHDA, SQIVND (reference sequence). Trimming cost V 6 bases and J 1 base, with 12 bases left between them. The CDR3: CASRRQEANTEAFF. In DNA, the CDR3 is TGTGCCAGTAGGAGACAGGAGGCGAACACTGAAGCTTTCTTT.